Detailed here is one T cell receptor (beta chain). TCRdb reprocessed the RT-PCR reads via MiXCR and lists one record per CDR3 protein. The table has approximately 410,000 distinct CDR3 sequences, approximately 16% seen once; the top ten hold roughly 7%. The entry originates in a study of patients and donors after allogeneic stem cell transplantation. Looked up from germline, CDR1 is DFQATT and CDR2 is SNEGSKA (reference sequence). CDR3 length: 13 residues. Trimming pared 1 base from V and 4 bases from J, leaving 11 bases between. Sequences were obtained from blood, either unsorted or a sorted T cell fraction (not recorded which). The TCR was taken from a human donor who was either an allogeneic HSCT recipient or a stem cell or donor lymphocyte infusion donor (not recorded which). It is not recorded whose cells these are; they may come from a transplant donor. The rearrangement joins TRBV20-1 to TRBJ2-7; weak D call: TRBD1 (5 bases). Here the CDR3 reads CSARGSGRYEQYF. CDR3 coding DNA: TGCAGTGCTAGAGGTTCAGGGCGGTACGAGCAGTACTTC.